This T cell receptor beta chain appears in the sequencing data of a study of regulatory T cells in long-lasting Graves disease. General study results and limits: Patients with persistent Graves' had lower TCR diversity than newly diagnosed patients.

Many counts were recorded for this clonotype. Its antigen is undetermined. Documented time point: newly diagnosed GD, antithyroid drugs for less than 3 months. The TCR library used RNA extracted from PBMCs. Relying on iRepertoire HTBI primers and Arm-PCR of CDR3 regions, the team built TCR beta libraries. From the multiplex PCR reads, TCRdb called clonotypes with MiXCR, one entry per CDR3 protein. The table records hundreds of thousands of distinct CDR3 sequences, roughly a sixth of them present only once. The sample was also reused in another study, on T cells in Graves' hyperthyroidism and ophthalmopathy. As that report states: The HTBI primer set drove a first-round RT-PCR of the TCR CDR3.

Sequenced material: peripheral blood mononuclear cells (PBMCs), taken at new diagnosis, from a patient treated with antithyroid drugs. This TCR was recovered from a man aged 18 to 29 with Graves disease.

The CDR3 nucleotides are TGTGCCAGCAGTTACACCCAGAACACTGAAGCTTTCTTT. It yields the protein CASSYTQNTEAFF. This chain connects TRBV6-5 to TRBJ1-1, with D unclear. The CDR3 has 13 residues. Per germline, CDR1 MNHEY and CDR2 SVGAGI. V dropped 2 bases and J dropped 1 base, with 5 bases sitting between them.